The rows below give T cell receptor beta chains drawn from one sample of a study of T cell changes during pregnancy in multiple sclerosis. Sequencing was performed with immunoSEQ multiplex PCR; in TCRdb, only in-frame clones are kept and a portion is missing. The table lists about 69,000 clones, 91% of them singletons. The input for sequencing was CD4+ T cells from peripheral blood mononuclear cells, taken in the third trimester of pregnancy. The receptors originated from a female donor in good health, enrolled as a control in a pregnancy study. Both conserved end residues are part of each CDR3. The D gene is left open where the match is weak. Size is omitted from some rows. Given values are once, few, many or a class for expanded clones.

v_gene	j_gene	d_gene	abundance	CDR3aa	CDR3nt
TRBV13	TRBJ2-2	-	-	CASSLGGRGGTGELFF	TGTGCCAGCAGCTTAGGAGGCAGGGGAGGGACCGGGGAGCTGTTTTTT
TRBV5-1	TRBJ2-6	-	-	CASSTKAGAGANVLTF	TGCGCCAGCAGCACCAAGGCAGGGGCTGGGGCCAACGTCCTGACTTTC
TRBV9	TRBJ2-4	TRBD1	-	CASSARDRGNIQYF	TGTGCCAGCAGCGCACGGGACAGGGGGAACATTCAGTACTTC
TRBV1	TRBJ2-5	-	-	CTSSARLIQETQYF	TGCACCAGCAGCGCCCGACTAATCCAAGAGACCCAGTACTTC
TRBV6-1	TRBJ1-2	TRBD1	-	CASSLTGGDYGYTF	TGTGCCAGCTCCTTAACAGGGGGCGATTATGGCTACACCTTC
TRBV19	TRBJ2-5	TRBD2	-	CASRLSSGGGGETQYF	TGTGCCAGTAGACTCAGTAGCGGGGGGGGCGGAGAGACCCAGTACTTC
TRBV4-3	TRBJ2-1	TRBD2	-	CASSQDMRGGHLDEQFF	TGCGCCAGCAGCCAAGATATGCGGGGGGGTCATCTCGATGAGCAGTTCTTC
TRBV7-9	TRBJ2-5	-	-	CASSLVASWETQYF	TGTGCCAGCAGCTTAGTAGCTAGTTGGGAGACCCAGTACTTC
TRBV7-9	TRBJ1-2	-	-	CASSHRNAGTFYGYTF	TGTGCCAGCAGCCACCGTAATGCAGGCACTTTCTATGGCTACACCTTC
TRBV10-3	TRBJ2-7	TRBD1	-	CATQDRLSYEQYF	TGTGCCACTCAGGACAGGTTATCCTACGAGCAGTACTTC
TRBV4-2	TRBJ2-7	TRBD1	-	CASSQRQGDYEQYF	TGTGCCAGCAGCCAAAGACAGGGGGATTACGAGCAGTACTTC
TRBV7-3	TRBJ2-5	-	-	CASSLSSQGETQYF	TGTGCCAGCAGCTTAAGCTCCCAGGGTGAGACCCAGTACTTC
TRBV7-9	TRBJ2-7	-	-	CASSPSSYEQYF	TGTGCCAGCAGCCCTAGCTCCTACGAGCAGTACTTC
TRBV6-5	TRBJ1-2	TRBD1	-	CASSPGTGGGYTF	TGTGCCAGCAGCCCTGGGACAGGAGGGGGCTACACCTTC
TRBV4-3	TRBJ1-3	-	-	CASSQDWTEIGNTIYF	TGCGCCAGCAGCCAAGATTGGACAGAGATTGGAAACACCATATATTTT
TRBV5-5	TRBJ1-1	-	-	CASSLGTVNTEAFF	TGTGCCAGCAGCTTGGGGACAGTGAACACTGAAGCTTTCTTT
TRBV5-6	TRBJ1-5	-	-	CASSWGVNQPQHF	TGTGCCAGCAGCTGGGGCGTAAATCAGCCCCAGCATTTT
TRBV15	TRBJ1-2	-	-	CATSAATISRSYTF	TGTGCCACCAGCGCGGCTACTATTTCGCGGAGCTACACCTTC
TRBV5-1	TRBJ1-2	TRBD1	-	CASSPDRTNGYTF	TGCGCCAGCAGCCCGGACAGGACAAATGGCTACACCTTC
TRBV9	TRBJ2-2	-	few	CASSVDRGNTGELFF	TGTGCCAGCAGCGTAGATCGGGGTAACACCGGGGAGCTGTTTTTT
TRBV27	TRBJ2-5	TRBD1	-	CASSSTGLQETQYF	TGTGCCAGCAGTTCGACAGGGTTACAAGAGACCCAGTACTTC
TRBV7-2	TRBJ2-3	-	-	CASSLGGRGTQYF	TGTGCCAGCAGCTTAGGAGGGCGGGGTACGCAGTATTTT
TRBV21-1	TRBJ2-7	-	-	CASSKLDRGPDEQYF	TGTGCCAGCAGCAAATTGGACAGGGGACCCGACGAGCAGTACTTC